What follows are 16 T cell receptor beta chains derived from one specimen sequenced in a study of shared T cell receptors in the human thymus. Sequencing was performed with immunoSEQ multiplex PCR; in TCRdb, only in-frame clones are kept and a portion is missing. In the table there are about 540,000 clones, about 80% of which are singletons. These data were likewise used in another study, on human thymus T cells.

Sequenced sample: thymocytes. The receptors were sampled from a boy under two years old with a congenital heart defect.

V and J are TRBV14 and TRBJ2-1; possibly TRBD1 for D (7 bases). The V gene lost 5 bases and the J gene lost 1 base, with 21 bases spanning the gap. The CDR3 spans 18 residues. CDR1 is SGHDN and CDR2 is FVKESK in the germline V gene. This chain's CDR3 is CASSLIGPPGGSYNEQFF. For the CDR3, the DNA is TGTGCCAGCAGCTTGATCGGCCCCCCAGGGGGGTCCTACAATGAGCAGTTCTTC.

The gene calls are TRBV4-2 and TRBJ2-1, with 8 nucleotides matching TRBD2. From germline, CDR1 is LGHNA and CDR2 YNFKEQ. Trimming took 1 base from V and 8 from J; bases not matched to a gene: 13. This CDR3 has 17 residues. The CDR3 region has the DNA TGTGCCAGCAGCCAAGGCCCTGAGGCGGGAGCGGGAGATGAGCAGTTCTTC. Translating gives CASSQGPEAGAGDEQFF.

V usage is TRBV5-6 and J usage is TRBJ1-4, with TRBD1 identical over 9 bases. The length of the CDR3 is 16 residues. Per germline, CDR1 SGHDT and CDR2 YYEEEE. V was pared by 5 bases and J by 7 bases, with 12 bases of the junction left unmatched. The CDR3 is CASSPHEGQGGEKLFF. CDR3 bases: TGTGCCAGCAGTCCCCACGAGGGACAGGGTGGTGAAAAACTGTTTTTT.

The table lists this clone with a few counts. This chain joins TRBV5-1 and TRBJ2-7; 9 bases agree with TRBD2. The CDR3 is 17 amino acids. Germline assignment: CDR1 SGHRS and CDR2 YFSETQ. Trimming cost V 0 bases and J 4 bases; bases outside gene matches: 11. The CDR3 loop reads CASSLGDGSGRVYEQYF. Here the CDR3 DNA reads TGCGCCAGCAGCTTGGGGGATGGTAGCGGGAGAGTTTACGAGCAGTACTTC.

The V call is TRBV7-9, the J call TRBJ2-5; 11 nucleotides match TRBD2. CDR3 size: 15 residues. J gave up 4 bases and V 4 bases, and 5 bases lay outside the gene matches. Germline V lookup: CDR1 SEHNR, CDR2 FQNEAQ (reference sequence). The CDR3 DNA follows: TGTGCCAGCAGCTACACTAGCGGGAGTAGAGAGACCCAGTACTTC. It yields the protein CASSYTSGSRETQYF.

The CDR3 nucleotides are TGTGCCAGCAGGCAGACAGGGGACCTCTCTGGAAACACCATATATTTT. Its protein product is CASRQTGDLSGNTIYF. V usage is TRBV4-2 and J usage is TRBJ1-3, with 8 nucleotides matching TRBD1. This CDR3 region has 16 residues. Germline CDR1 LGHNA, CDR2 YNFKEQ. V gave up 6 bases and J gave up 0 bases; unmatched junction bases: 7.

This rearrangement joins TRBV4-1 to TRBJ1-2; TRBD1 is a possible D gene (5 bases). With 1 base removed from V and 6 bases from J, the gap between germline ends came to 12 bases. The CDR3 is made up of 14 amino acids. In germline, CDR1 is MGHRA, CDR2 YSYEKL. The CDR3 spells CASSQATETDGYTF. CDR3 bases: TGCGCCAGCAGCCAAGCGACAGAGACGGATGGCTACACCTTC.

The rearrangement joins TRBV13 to TRBJ1-2, with D perhaps matching TRBD1 (5 bases). The V and J ends lost 2 bases and 2 bases respectively, with 6 bases between them. This CDR3 has 13 residues. Per the germline V gene, CDR1 is PRHDT and CDR2 is FYEKMQ (reference sequence). CDR3 bases: TGTGCCAGCAGCTTACAGGGAAACTATGGCTACACCTTC. It is translated as CASSLQGNYGYTF.

The chain recombines TRBV27 with TRBJ2-1; 14 bases line up with TRBD2. There are 18 residues in the CDR3. Trimming at V came to 0 bases and at J to 7 bases, leaving 8 bases not matched to a gene. Germline assignment: CDR1 MNHEY and CDR2 SMNVEV (reference sequence). The CDR3 loop reads CASSLSTPGLAGVNEQFF. The CDR3 nucleotides are TGTGCCAGCAGTTTATCAACCCCGGGACTAGCGGGAGTTAATGAGCAGTTCTTC.

V gene TRBV6-5 combines with J gene TRBJ2-1; D is unclear. V dropped 4 bases and J dropped 7 bases, with 20 bases sitting between them. The CDR3 is made up of 16 amino acids. CDR1 and CDR2 from the germline V gene are MNHEY and SVGAGI. This chain's CDR3 is CASSFKMRGRSNEQFF. The CDR3 nucleotides read TGTGCCAGCAGTTTTAAGATGCGAGGCCGTAGTAATGAGCAGTTCTTC.

This clone appeared once. This CDR3 reads CASRPLGASGYNEQFF. CDR3 bases: TGTGCCAGCCGTCCTTTAGGGGCTAGCGGCTACAATGAGCAGTTCTTC. The chain recombines TRBV9 with TRBJ2-1; 7 nucleotides agree with TRBD2. CDR3 length equals 16 residues. Germline values: CDR1 SGDLS, CDR2 YYNGEE. V shed 7 bases and J 3 bases; nucleotides not matched to a gene: 13.

The chain employs TRBV11-2 and TRBJ2-7; 9 bases align to TRBD2. Germline V gene data show CDR1 as SGHAT and CDR2 as FQNNGV. This CDR3 region has 20 residues. V lost 0 bases and J lost 2; bases outside the gene matches: 17. The CDR3 spells CASSLEGGTTTSGPTYEQYF. In DNA, the CDR3 is TGTGCCAGCAGCTTAGAGGGGGGCACAACTACTAGCGGGCCTACCTACGAGCAGTACTTC.

The V gene is TRBV4-2, the J gene TRBJ1-2, with 8 bases aligning to TRBD1. V dropped 1 base and J dropped 4; count of bases not matched to a gene: 5. The CDR3 length is 15 residues. CDR1 is LGHNA and CDR2 is YNFKEQ in the germline V gene. The CDR3 reads CASSQVGQGVYGYTF. As DNA, the CDR3 is TGTGCCAGCAGCCAAGTAGGACAGGGAGTCTATGGCTACACCTTC.

The chain joins TRBV6-1 to TRBJ2-7, with 7 nucleotides matching TRBD1. Germline V gives CDR1 MNHNS, CDR2 SASEGT. The CDR3 extends over 15 amino acids. The junction had 10 bases not matched to a gene; V was cut back by 6 bases and J by 2 bases. The CDR3 sequence: CASSPTGAGAYEQYF. CDR3 nucleotide sequence: TGTGCCAGCAGCCCAACAGGGGCGGGCGCCTACGAGCAGTACTTC.

On this clone itself: This specimen includes other DNA sequences encoding the same CDR3. The chain uses TRBV27 and TRBJ2-3; 9 bases align to TRBD1. Germline CDR1 is MNHEY and CDR2 is SMNVEV (reference sequence). Trimming took 3 bases from V and 2 from J; bases not matched to a gene: 3. The CDR3 length is 15 residues. CDR3 bases: TGTGCCAGCAGTTTTGGACAGGGGTCCACAGATACGCAGTATTTT. It yields the protein CASSFGQGSTDTQYF.

This chain links TRBV4-1 with TRBJ2-1, with 7 positions matching TRBD1. V shed 4 bases, J shed 3 bases, and the junction held 12 bases outside the gene matches. Germline loops: CDR1 MGHRA, CDR2 YSYEKL. The CDR3 is 17 amino acids. CDR3 protein: CASSPSRDSPHYNEQFF. The CDR3 bases are TGCGCCAGCAGCCCATCTCGGGACAGCCCCCACTACAATGAGCAGTTCTTC.